This T cell receptor (beta chain) was documented in a study of shared clonotypes between healthy human individuals (TCRdb year 2020). General notes on the study: A couple of women and three men aged 18 to 49 years were included in the cohort. For each donor, CD4 naive and CD4 memory were each run on three plates, CD8 naive on two plates, and CD8 memory on one plate. To estimate repertoire size and how much clonotypes are shared between individuals, the study performed deep sequencing of blood TCR repertoires from a handful of healthy adults. To increase sequencing depth and limit assay-specific biases, TCR repertoire library preparation and sequencing were carried out by different laboratories using diverse techniques. Leukapheresis yielded between about 0.85 and 10 billion PBMCs per donor. Overall study results and their limits: Pairwise subsampling led to the expectation that sequencing depth would affect the degree of clonotype sharing among donors. The small number of donors limited the genetic and exposure-history diversity represented. Sampling was restricted to blood, and TCR repertoires in tissue are likely to differ from TCR repertoires in blood. Even with the large sequencing depth, rarefaction of the sorted-subset datasets indicated that sequencing was incomplete. Compared with non-shared clonotypes, the clonotypes found in all four sorted-subset donors had higher generation probabilities. Estimated clonotype richness was generally larger for naive than for memory subsets. Across four donors, approximately 4.9% of naive CD4, around 3.3% of naive CD8, under 2.5% of memory CD4, and 0.3% to 0.45% of memory CD8 clonotypes were shared.

With regard to this clone: Its recognized antigen is unknown. There are no base qualities to consult, and no much larger clone falls within one base.

The donors were healthy, HIV-negative adults with no recently reported acute infections or vaccinations. All donors were Caucasian adults living in Nashville, Tennessee, USA. CD4+ T cells were enriched through magnetic negative selection, after which naive cells were positively selected on CD45RA and the remaining negative fraction served as the memory subset. After blood collection by leukapheresis, PBMCs were isolated using Ficoll-Histopaque density gradient centrifugation and then cryopreserved in the vapor phase of liquid nitrogen. Purity and quantity of every magnetically sorted T cell population were checked by analytical flow cytometry. Each sorted fraction had its genomic DNA isolated and then quantified by UV absorbance on a Nanodrop 2000c. The junction shows trimming of 7 bases on V and 6 bases on J, and the gene matches do not reach 8 bases of it. The germline V gene specifies ENHRY as CDR1 and SYGVKD as CDR2. The CDR3 starts with the cysteine, ends with the phenylalanine, and has 13 residues. Solely the CDR3 DNA is kept, with 39 bases framed from the first base.

TCR CDR3 regions were amplified from genomic DNA by multiplex PCR using the deep immunoSEQ assay. Extracted genomic DNA from each cell subset was spread evenly across all wells of several immunoSEQ 96-well plates, with each plate serving as a replicate. For sorted subsets, about 0.2 ug genomic DNA, equal to about 30,000 T cell genomes, was loaded into each replicate PCR. The purified libraries were quantified using a Qubit 3.0 fluorometer, sized with a Bioanalyzer 2100, and then quantified again using the KAPA Library Quantification kit. A separate single-read 150-cycle Illumina NextSeq 550 flow cell was used to sequence each immunoSEQ 96-well plate. As for how the authors treated the data: The immunoSEQ output contained only junctional sequences without quality scores, so filtering could not match that applied to full-length reads. Sequences were annotated with PyIR, a Python wrapper for IgBLAST v1.9, using IMGT germline references to assign V/J genes and CDR3. Any read was removed if the V/J assignment was weak (E-value above 1e-6), the CDR3 was missing, or the read contained stop codons, out-of-frame junctions, or ambiguous translated residues. V3J clonotypes were defined by identical inferred V gene, J gene, and CDR3 amino acid sequence. Percentage overlap between repertoires was computed as shared unique clonotypes divided by the size of the smaller repertoire. Richness of each repertoire was evaluated using RTK rarefaction, the Chao1 estimator, and Recon v2.1 estimates of unobserved clonotypes. For all TCRbeta clonotypes obtained by the gDNA method from a few donors, generation probabilities were computed with OLGA. Sourced from immuneACCESS, this table was stored by TCRdb with only in-frame sequences that have V and J called. A share of the clones is absent; for the studies checked, an unresolved V gene accounts for under half, and the remainder has no known explanation. From that table come the V and J calls and clone size; the DNA was used to work out D and trimming. Present in this sample are about 2.5 million clones, around 93% of which were seen just once. The top ten clones comprise about 0.36% of the sample.

This sequence uses TRBV10-3 and TRBJ1-2, and 7 bases in between align with TRBD1. Sequencing was carried out using naive CD4+ T cells from PBMCs. This specimen's cell subset or site label, per the study, means: CD45RA+ positively selected. This sequence originates from a man between 18 and 29 years old in good health. Some clones in this sample may be carry-over from other donors' samples. CDR3 loop: CAITKSTGDGYTF. At the DNA level, the sequence is TGTGCCATCACTAAAAGTACAGGGGATGGCTACACCTTC.